One and the same sample provided the 5 T cell receptor beta chains below, sequenced in a study of CD8+CD57+ T cells in acquired aplastic anemia. By flow cytometry, patients selected for sequencing had shown an expansion of CD8+CD57+ cells. TCR beta VDJ combinations and CDR3 sequences were profiled from genomic DNA. TCRdb reanalysed the reads using MiXCR and keeps one entry per CDR3 protein. Of 200,000 or so distinct CDR3 sequences in the sample, roughly 50% were seen once. The material sequenced was sorted CD4+, CD8+, or CD8+CD57+ T cells (not recorded which) from PBMCs. The receptors here all came from a human donor with aplastic anemia.

The gene calls are TRBV7-6 and TRBJ1-1; no definite D call. CDR1 and CDR2 from the germline V gene are SGHVS and FNYEAQ. The CDR3 sequence is 13 residues long. Trimming took 3 bases from V and 1 from J, leaving 6 bases between them. This CDR3 reads CASSLKENTEAFF. Written as DNA, the CDR3 is TGTGCCAGCAGCTTGAAAGAGAACACTGAAGCTTTCTTT.

Turning to this clonotype: The CDR3 end shows no conserved phenylalanine or tryptophan, and so a read error is likely. DNA for the CDR3: TGCAGTGCTAGAGTGAGGGTTGGAGGGACCCAGTACTCC. It codes for CSARVRVGGTQYS. V gene TRBV20-1 combines with J gene TRBJ2-5; TRBD2 is a possible D gene (5 bases). Germline lookup yields CDR1 DFQATT and CDR2 SNEGSKA (reference sequence). The V gene lost 1 base and the J gene lost 7 bases, with 13 bases spanning the gap. The CDR3 contains 13 residues.

This clonotype was picked up many times. The genes are TRBV5-1 and TRBJ1-5, with 7 bases fitting TRBD1. The CDR3 consists of 15 residues. V dropped 1 base and J dropped 1; count of bases not matched to a gene: 2. Germline CDR1 is SGHRS and CDR2 is YFSETQ. The CDR3 sequence is CASSLTGQSNQPQHF. Here the CDR3 DNA reads TGCGCCAGCAGCTTGACGGGACAGAGCAATCAGCCCCAGCATTTT.

The count of this clonotype is one. The rearrangement joins TRBV19 to TRBJ2-7; 11 positions match TRBD1. The V and J ends lost 10 bases and 7 bases, in that order; junction bases with no gene match: 15. This CDR3 contains 15 residues. In germline, CDR1 is LNHDA, CDR2 SQIVND (reference sequence). The chain's CDR3 is CATSQQGQGGEEQYF. The CDR3 DNA reads TGTGCCACCTCACAGCAGGGACAGGGGGGGGAAGAGCAGTACTTC.

The chain joins TRBV19 to TRBJ1-2; D is uncertain. The CDR3 length is 11 residues. The germline V gene encodes CDR1 LNHDA and CDR2 SQIVND (reference sequence). Trimming took off 11 bases at V and 4 bases at J, with 11 bases between the two ends. CDR3 region: CARRRFYGYTF. CDR3 bases: TGTGCCCGGAGGCGGTTCTATGGCTACACCTTC.